The 4 T cell receptor beta chains below were found in one sample sequenced in a study of cytomegalovirus exposure and HLA in healthy donors. The PCR made use of 60 Vbeta and 13 Jbeta primers. The method was immunoSEQ multiplex PCR; TCRdb's version includes in-frame clones alone and lacks a portion of them. This table holds 130,000 to 150,000 clones, around 84% found once. The source material was PBMCs. These TCRs come from a boy aged 2 to 9 in good health and CMV-seronegative.

This clone was counted once. The chain carries TRBV11-3 and TRBJ1-4; D is uncertain. The CDR3 loop spans 17 amino acids. Looked up from germline, CDR1 is SGHNT and CDR2 is YENEEA. The V gene lost 5 bases and the J gene lost 7 bases, with 23 bases spanning the gap. CDR3 nucleotide sequence: TGTGCCAGCAGCAAAGTGGGCAGCTCAGAGGAGGGTGAAAAACTGTTTTTT. The encoded protein is CASSKVGSSEEGEKLFF. Complete variable domain (other parts from reference TRBV11-3 and TRBJ1-4): EAGVVQSPRYKIIEKKQPVAFWCNPISGHNTLYWYLQNLGQGPELLIRYENEEAVDDSQLPKDRFSAERLKGVDSTLKIQPAELGDSAVYLCASSKVGSSEEGEKLFFGSGTQLSVL.

This chain connects TRBV9 to TRBJ1-6, with unresolved D. V was trimmed by 3 bases and J by 2 bases, leaving 9 bases between them. In germline, CDR1 is SGDLS, CDR2 YYNGEE. This CDR3 is 15 amino acids long. CDR3 DNA sequence: TGTGCCAGCAGCGCAGGAAAAACCTATAATTCACCCCTCCACTTT. It yields the protein CASSAGKTYNSPLHF.

V gene TRBV10-3 combines with J gene TRBJ1-2; 7 bases map to TRBD1. Unmatched junction bases numbered 9, after V lost 10 bases and J lost 4 bases. In germline, CDR1 is ENHRY, CDR2 SYGVKD. The CDR3 is 13 amino acids. The CDR3 loop reads CASDDREGYGYTF. The CDR3 coding sequence is TGTGCCAGCGACGACAGGGAAGGCTATGGCTACACCTTC.

This sequence joins TRBV4-2 and TRBJ1-1, with a possible D match to TRBD1 (5 bases). Germline CDR1 and CDR2: LGHNA and YNFKEQ. V lost 2 bases to trimming and J lost 0 bases, with 25 bases between them. This CDR3 has 20 amino acids. Here the CDR3 reads CASSQIIPRGLGYMNTEAFF. The CDR3 nucleotides read TGTGCCAGCAGCCAAATTATTCCCCGGGGGTTGGGGTACATGAACACTGAAGCTTTCTTT.